This is a list of T cell receptor beta chains from one sample in a study of shared clonotypes between healthy human individuals. Assay used: immunoSEQ multiplex PCR; TCRdb lists only in-frame clones, some missing. The table has about 2 million clones, 85% to 95% seen once. The sequenced sample consisted of naive CD4+ T cells sorted from blood. The receptors originated from a man aged 18 to 30 in good health. Both conserved end residues are part of each CDR3. D genes are given only for firm matches. Size tells how often a clone was seen (once, few, many) or the class of an expanded clone, and some rows leave it out.

NA	TRBJ2-7	NA	TRBV30	CAWPFSGASTYEQYF	TGTGCCTGGCCGTTTTCCGGGGCGTCGACCTACGAGCAGTACTTC
NA	TRBJ2-3	NA	TRBV18	CASSPPERTTDTQYF	TGTGCCAGCTCACCACCGGAGAGAACCACAGATACGCAGTATTTT
NA	TRBJ2-2	NA	TRBV25-1	CASSESWLGSTGELFF	TGTGCCAGCAGTGAATCCTGGCTAGGTAGCACCGGGGAGCTGTTTTTT
NA	TRBJ2-7	NA	TRBV15	CATSTRGTGPSYEQYF	TGTGCCACCAGCACGAGGGGTACCGGCCCCTCCTACGAGCAGTACTTC
TRBD1	TRBJ2-7	NA	TRBV4-1	CASSQEAVGQGRKQYF	TGCGCCAGCAGCCAAGAGGCAGTGGGACAGGGTCGAAAGCAGTACTTC
TRBD1	TRBJ2-1	once	TRBV29-1	CSADRDSSYNEQFF	TGCAGCGCAGACCGGGACAGCTCCTACAATGAGCAGTTCTTC
NA	TRBJ2-7	once	TRBV10-3	CAISELAGTSYEQYF	TGTGCCATCAGTGAGCTCGCGGGGACCTCCTACGAGCAGTACTTC
NA	TRBJ1-2	NA	TRBV30	CAWSKIGGGDYGYTF	TGTGCCTGGAGTAAGATCGGCGGGGGAGACTATGGCTACACCTTC
NA	TRBJ2-3	NA	TRBV30	CAWSVRGALTDTQYF	TGTGCCTGGAGTGTAAGGGGGGCCCTCACAGATACGCAGTATTTT
TRBD2	TRBJ2-2	once	TRBV2	CASSELSSGTGELFF	TGTGCCAGCAGTGAATTGTCTAGCGGCACCGGGGAGCTGTTTTTT
NA	TRBJ1-5	NA	TRBV7-9	CASSLDGVSSNQPQHF	TGTGCCAGCAGCTTAGACGGGGTTAGTAGCAATCAGCCCCAGCATTTT
NA	TRBJ1-5	NA	TRBV28	CASNKDNQPQHF	TGTGCCAGCAATAAAGACAATCAGCCCCAGCATTTT
NA	TRBJ1-2	once	TRBV18	CASSPQDTIGYTF	TGTGCCAGCTCACCTCAAGACACGATAGGCTACACCTTC
TRBD2	TRBJ2-3	NA	TRBV9	CASSPHSGRSTDTQYF	TGTGCCAGCAGCCCTCATAGCGGGAGGAGCACAGATACGCAGTATTTT
TRBD1	TRBJ1-2	NA	TRBV29-1	CSVSQGESKDGYTF	TGCAGCGTCTCACAGGGGGAATCAAAGGATGGCTACACCTTC
TRBD1	TRBJ2-5	NA	TRBV7-2	CASSFDRGLETQYF	TGTGCCAGCAGCTTCGACAGGGGGCTAGAGACCCAGTACTTC
TRBD1	TRBJ2-7	NA	TRBV30	CAWRHTGGNYEQYF	TGTGCCTGGAGGCATACAGGGGGCAACTACGAGCAGTACTTC
NA	TRBJ2-3	NA	TRBV7-2	CASSLRLKDTQYF	TGTGCCAGCAGCTTACGGTTAAAAGATACGCAGTATTTT
TRBD1	TRBJ1-1	NA	TRBV2	CASSSGTGVLGGAFF	TGTGCCAGCAGTTCCGGGACAGGGGTTTTGGGGGGAGCTTTCTTT
NA	TRBJ2-1	NA	TRBV5-1	CASSLTTWGNEQFF	TGCGCCAGCAGCTTGACGACATGGGGGAATGAGCAGTTCTTC
TRBD2	TRBJ2-7	NA	TRBV27	CASARVTAGGREQYF	TGTGCCAGCGCCCGGGTCACAGCGGGGGGGCGCGAGCAGTACTTC
NA	TRBJ1-1	NA	TRBV19	CASSQGQNTEAFF	TGTGCCAGTAGTCAAGGACAGAACACTGAAGCTTTCTTT
NA	TRBJ2-5	NA	TRBV9	CASSPQTGEGTQYF	TGTGCCAGCAGCCCCCAGACAGGGGAGGGGACCCAGTACTTC
NA	TRBJ1-6	NA	TRBV4-1	CASSQGQAYNSPLHF	TGCGCCAGCAGCCAAGGACAAGCATATAATTCACCCCTCCACTTT
TRBD2	TRBJ2-1	NA	TRBV5-1	CASSLGTSGSSYNEQFF	TGCGCCAGCAGCTTGGGAACTAGCGGAAGCTCCTACAATGAGCAGTTCTTC
NA	TRBJ2-7	NA	TRBV5-4	CASSNLRGAVGYEQYF	TGTGCCAGCAGCAACCTACGGGGAGCCGTAGGCTACGAGCAGTACTTC
NA	TRBJ1-6	NA	TRBV28	CASSLGGWGSSYNSPLHF	TGTGCCAGCAGTTTAGGGGGTTGGGGAAGCTCCTATAATTCACCCCTCCACTTT
NA	TRBJ1-5	NA	TRBV28	CASTTSNQPQHF	TGTGCCAGCACCACCAGCAATCAGCCCCAGCATTTT
NA	TRBJ1-2	NA	TRBV18	CASSQRGEEGNGYTF	TGTGCCAGCTCACAGAGGGGAGAAGAGGGAAATGGCTACACCTTC
NA	TRBJ2-7	NA	TRBV2	CASSGRFLSYEQYF	TGTGCCAGCAGTGGACGGTTTCTCTCCTACGAGCAGTACTTC
NA	TRBJ1-3	NA	TRBV18	CASSPLRSSGNTIYF	TGTGCCAGCTCACCTCTGCGGTCCTCTGGAAACACCATATATTTT
NA	TRBJ2-5	NA	TRBV11-2	CASSSRQETQYF	TGTGCCAGCAGCTCCAGGCAAGAGACCCAGTACTTC
NA	TRBJ1-3	NA	TRBV18	CASSPAGYGNTIYF	TGTGCCAGCTCACCGGCAGGGTACGGAAACACCATATATTTT
TRBD1	TRBJ2-7	NA	TRBV27	CASSPTPQGQFYEQYF	TGTGCCAGCAGCCCAACCCCACAGGGACAGTTCTACGAGCAGTACTTC
NA	TRBJ2-7	NA	TRBV5-1	CASSPGLLYEQYF	TGCGCCAGCAGCCCCGGGCTCCTCTACGAGCAGTACTTC